The 13 T cell receptor beta chains in this list originate from one sample, sequenced in a study of technical replicates of blood from several donors. Profiled with immunoSEQ multiplex PCR; TCRdb holds only in-frame clones, not every one. This sample has 83,000 or so clones, with just over 90% found just once. The sequenced material came from T cells isolated from PBMCs. These receptors came from a human donor in good health.

V gene TRBV11-2 combines with J gene TRBJ1-2; D remains unclear. The germline V gene has CDR1 SGHAT and CDR2 FQNNGV. The CDR3 runs to 13 residues. The ends were cut back, 1 base at V and 5 bases at J, with 8 bases in the middle. As DNA, the CDR3 is TGTGCCAGCAGCTTAGTCGCGGGATATGGCTACACCTTC. It yields the protein CASSLVAGYGYTF.

The chain combines TRBV5-1 with TRBJ2-7, with D possibly TRBD1 on 6 matching bases. The V and J ends lost 0 bases and 7 bases respectively, with 14 bases between them. The CDR3 length is 14 residues. Germline CDR1 is SGHRS and CDR2 is YFSETQ. CDR3 sequence (DNA): TGCGCCAGCAGCTTGGCCCTCCCTACAGGGGAGCAGTACTTC. Translating it yields CASSLALPTGEQYF.

The CDR3: CASGLVLTGQSSYNEQFF. The CDR3 nucleotides read TGTGCTAGTGGTTTGGTACTTACAGGACAAAGCTCCTACAATGAGCAGTTCTTC. This chain joins TRBV12-5 and TRBJ2-1, with a possible D match to TRBD1 (5 bases). Germline-derived CDR1 and CDR2 are LGHNT and FRNRAP. The germline V and J ends were trimmed by 0 bases and 0 bases, with 15 bases remaining between them. The CDR3 covers 18 residues. Full variable domain (outside the CDR3, taken from reference TRBV12-5 and TRBJ2-1): DARVTQTPRHKVTEMGQEVTMRCQPILGHNTVFWYRQTMMQGLELLAYFRNRAPLDDSGMPKDRFSAEMPDATLATLKIQPSEPRDSAVYFCASGLVLTGQSSYNEQFFGPGTRLTVL.

In this sample, this clone turned up once. V usage is TRBV5-1 and J usage is TRBJ2-1, with a tentative D call TRBD2 (6 bases). V was cut by 1 base and J by 1 base, with 15 bases left in between. The CDR3 sequence is 17 residues long. CDR1 and CDR2 (germline): SGHRS, YFSETQ. As DNA, the CDR3 is TGCGCCAGCAGCTTGCTGGTAAGGGGAGGATCCTACAATGAGCAGTTCTTC. Translated, it gives CASSLLVRGGSYNEQFF. The variable domain in full, with the rest retrieved from reference TRBV5-1 and TRBJ2-1, is KAGVTQTPRYLIKTRGQQVTLSCSPISGHRSVSWYQQTPGQGLQFLFEYFSETQRNKGNFPGRFSGRQFSNSRSEMNVSTLELGDSALYLCASSLLVRGGSYNEQFFGPGTRLTVL.

V usage is TRBV9 and J usage is TRBJ1-2; no reliable D call. The germline gives CDR1 SGDLS, CDR2 YYNGEE. This CDR3 contains 15 residues. Trimming took off 0 bases at V and 3 bases at J, with 12 bases between the two ends. The CDR3 sequence is CASSVDPGYDYGYTF. The CDR3 DNA reads as TGTGCCAGCAGCGTAGACCCGGGATACGACTATGGCTACACCTTC.

The chain employs TRBV28 and TRBJ2-5, with TRBD2 identical over 12 bases. V was pared by 4 bases and J by 0 bases, with 9 bases of the junction left unmatched. The germline CDR1 and CDR2 sequences are MDHEN and SYDVKM. The CDR3 length is 18 residues. CDR3 DNA sequence: TGTGCCAGCAGTTCACCCGGACTAGCGGGGAGAAACCAAGAGACCCAGTACTTC. It codes for CASSSPGLAGRNQETQYF. Complete variable domain (other parts from reference TRBV28 and TRBJ2-5): DVKVTQSSRYLVKRTGEKVFLECVQDMDHENMFWYRQDPGLGLRLIYFSYDVKMKEKGDIPEGYSVSREKKERFSLILESASTNQTSMYLCASSSPGLAGRNQETQYFGPGTRLLVL.

The rearrangement joins TRBV12-5 to TRBJ2-1, with 9 bases lining up with TRBD2. V shed 1 base, J shed 7 bases, and the junction held 5 bases outside the gene matches. In germline, CDR1 is LGHNT, CDR2 FRNRAP. CDR3 length equals 15 residues. In DNA, the CDR3 is TGTGCTAGTGGTTTGGGACTAGCGGCTTTAAATGAGCAGTTCTTC. Encoded protein: CASGLGLAALNEQFF.

This chain uses TRBV23-1 with TRBJ2-3; D might be TRBD2 (5 bases). TRBV23-1 is recorded as an ORF, its role being uncertain. Trimming shortened V by 2 bases and J by 2 bases, and 11 bases separated the two germline ends. The CDR3 sequence is 15 residues long. In DNA form, the CDR3 reads TGCGCCAGCAGTCAACCCTGCGGGTCCACAGATACGCAGTATTTT. Translated: CASSQPCGSTDTQYF.

V is TRBV7-2 and J is TRBJ1-1, with D perhaps matching TRBD1 (6 bases). Germline loops: CDR1 SGHTA, CDR2 FQGNSA. CDR3 length equals 13 residues. Trimming cost V 5 bases and J 8 bases, with 15 bases left between them. The CDR3 loop reads CASSNRRGGEAFF. The CDR3 DNA is TGTGCCAGCAGCAACAGACGGGGGGGCGAAGCTTTCTTT.

The gene calls are TRBV7-9 and TRBJ2-1; 10 nucleotides line up with TRBD2. This CDR3 spans 15 amino acids. The trim removed 2 bases at V and 5 bases at J, leaving 3 bases unmatched. Germline CDR1 is SEHNR and CDR2 is FQNEAQ (reference sequence). The CDR3 region has the DNA TGTGCCAGCAGCTTACTTGGGACTAGCGACAATGAGCAGTTCTTC. This translates into CASSLLGTSDNEQFF.

The rearrangement joins TRBV2 to TRBJ2-7; weak D call: TRBD1 (6 bases). The ends were cut back, 1 base at V and 4 bases at J, with 14 bases in the middle. CDR1 and CDR2 from the germline V gene are SNHLY and FYNNEI. This CDR3 has 15 amino acids. The CDR3 nucleotides read TGTGCCAGCAGTGAAGGGGGGACACCCATTTACGAGCAGTACTTC. The encoded protein is CASSEGGTPIYEQYF.

The chain is built from TRBV5-4 and TRBJ2-1, with 10 bases aligning to TRBD2. The trim removed 4 bases at V and 8 bases at J, leaving 9 bases unmatched. Germline lookup yields CDR1 SGHNT and CDR2 YYREEE (reference sequence). This CDR3 has 15 amino acids. CDR3 region: CASSGSSGSSYEQFF. In nucleotides, the CDR3 is TGTGCCAGCAGCGGTTCTAGCGGGAGCAGCTATGAGCAGTTCTTC.

This sequence joins TRBV7-9 and TRBJ1-1, with a tentative D call TRBD1 (6 bases). V was pared by 1 base and J by 1 base, with 10 bases between. The CDR3 loop spans 15 amino acids. Germline lookup yields CDR1 SEHNR and CDR2 FQNEAQ (reference sequence). The CDR3: CASSLGGGKNTEAFF. The CDR3, as DNA: TGTGCCAGCAGCTTAGGAGGGGGTAAGAACACTGAAGCTTTCTTT.